The T cell receptor beta chain under discussion was sequenced for a study of shared clonotypes between healthy human individuals. The germline CDR1 and CDR2 sequences are SGHDN and FVKESK. This CDR3 is 12 amino acids long. With V trimmed by 10 bases and J by 7 bases, 6 bases remained unmatched. Study conclusions and caveats: Clonotypes which were not shared had lower generation probabilities than clonotypes that all four donors shared.

Details on this clone: The antigen is undetermined.

Measured with immunoSEQ multiplex PCR; TCRdb has only the in-frame clones, and not every one. The sample includes 85,000 to 100,000 clones, roughly two thirds of them seen just once. The sample taken for sequencing was memory CD8+ T cells sorted from blood. Subset denoted: CD45RO+ cells pooled with CCR7-negative TemRA cells. The TCR sequence derives from a man in his thirties or forties in good health. The V and J genes are TRBV14 and TRBJ2-2; TRBD1 aligns across 7 bases. CDR3 nucleotides: TGTGCCACTGACGCAGGGGGCGGGGAGCTGTTTTTT. It encodes CATDAGGGELFF.